This paragraph covers one TCR beta chain sequence. What it recognizes is unknown. This sample is part of a study of T cells in localized non-small cell lung cancer. Study-level findings and limits: Adjacent uninvolved lung tissue had the highest T cell clonality, exceeding tumor. Appearance in adjacent lung was seen for a median about 60 of the top 100 tumor clones.

Libraries were prepared by immunoSEQ multiplex PCR; TCRdb keeps only in-frame clonotypes and omits some of them. The data show 70,000 to 95,000 clones, approximately 90% seen once. CDR1 SEHNR and CDR2 FQNEAQ come from the germline V gene (reference sequence). The CDR3 totals 13 residues. Unmatched junction bases numbered 2, after V lost 8 bases and J lost 1 base. This TCR derives from a woman between 35 and 70 years old with stage II squamous cell lung carcinoma. This specimen was PBMCs, taken before any cancer treatment. This chain uses TRBV7-9 with TRBJ1-5, with TRBD1 matching 7 bases. The DNA of the CDR3 is TGTGCCAGCCAGGGACAGAGCAATCAGCCCCAGCATTTT. As protein: CASQGQSNQPQHF.